The present T cell receptor beta chain was sequenced within a study of cytomegalovirus exposure and HLA in healthy donors. Study-wide results and limits: CMV serostatus alone was available as immune exposure information.

Note on this clone: The antigen is undetermined. This CDR3 is also generated by other DNA sequences in the sample.

PCR was performed using 60 Vbeta and 13 Jbeta primers. The repertoire was sequenced with immunoSEQ multiplex PCR; TCRdb's copy has only in-frame clones and lacks some. The sample has about 20,000 clones; the top ten hold more than 20%. CDR3 length: 16 residues. V was clipped by 3 bases and J by 3 bases; unmatched bases: 5. Germline assignment: CDR1 SGHRS and CDR2 YFSETQ. The chain combines TRBV5-1 with TRBJ2-2; TRBD1 aligns across 10 bases. The receptor was derived from a man aged 60 to 75 in good health and CMV-seropositive. The sequencing input was PBMCs. CDR3 nucleotides: TGCGCCAGCAGCTGGGCTGGGACAGGGGACACCGGGGAGCTGTTTTTT. Translating gives CASSWAGTGDTGELFF.